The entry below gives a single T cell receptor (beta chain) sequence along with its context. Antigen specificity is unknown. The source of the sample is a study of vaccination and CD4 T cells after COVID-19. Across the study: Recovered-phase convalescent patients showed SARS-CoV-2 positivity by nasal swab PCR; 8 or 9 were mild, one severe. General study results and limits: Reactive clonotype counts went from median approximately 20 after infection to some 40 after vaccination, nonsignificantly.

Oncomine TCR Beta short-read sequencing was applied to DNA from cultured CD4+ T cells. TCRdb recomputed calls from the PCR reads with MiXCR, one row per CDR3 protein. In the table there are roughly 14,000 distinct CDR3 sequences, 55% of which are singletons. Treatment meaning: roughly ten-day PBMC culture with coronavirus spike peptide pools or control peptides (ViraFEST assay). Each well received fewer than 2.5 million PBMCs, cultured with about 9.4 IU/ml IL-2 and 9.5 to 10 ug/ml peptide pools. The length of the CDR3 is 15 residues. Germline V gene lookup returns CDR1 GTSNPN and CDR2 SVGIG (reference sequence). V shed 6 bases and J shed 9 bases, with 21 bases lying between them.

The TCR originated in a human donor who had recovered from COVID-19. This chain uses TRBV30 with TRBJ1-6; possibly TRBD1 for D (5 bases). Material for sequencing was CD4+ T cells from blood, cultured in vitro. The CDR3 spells CACPSRQSGVSPLHF. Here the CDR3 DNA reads TGTGCCTGCCCCTCTCGACAGAGCGGGGTTTCACCCCTCCACTTT.